This TCR beta chain was profiled in a study of T cells expressing NK-cell markers. Study results and caveats: Dominant NKG2C+ clonotypes made up about 1.0-7.5% of CD8+ T cells in 5 or 6 donors. For four donors, these clonotypes were likewise the leading ones in the CD3+CD56-NKG2C+ fraction.

As to this clonotype: Antigen unknown.

UMI-tagged 5'RACE template switching yielded the TCR beta cDNA. TCRdb reprocessed the 5' RACE reads and stores each CDR3 protein as one record, lacking DNA. The sample includes 440,000 or so distinct CDR3 sequences. The sample was blood T cells: a sorted CD56 or NKG2C T cell subset, CD4+ or CD8+ T cells, or bulk PBMC T cells (not recorded which). This clonotype was obtained from a woman aged 18-69 years in good health.

The CDR3 region is CASSQDKRATGELFF. The V and J genes are TRBV4-3 and TRBJ2-2. The germline V gene has CDR1 LGHNA and CDR2 YSLEER. The CDR3 is 15 residues long.